Presented here are 6 T cell receptor beta chains from one specimen sequenced in a study of cytomegalovirus exposure and HLA in healthy donors. Produced via immunoSEQ multiplex PCR; TCRdb's table is partial and in-frame only. The repertoire consists of about 200,000 clones, with around 78% occurring once and the leading ten covering around 5.5%. Source material: PBMCs. The receptors were sampled from a woman aged 18-29 years in good health and CMV-seronegative.

The chain uses TRBV5-4 and TRBJ2-1, with 9 nucleotides matching TRBD2. The CDR3 length is 19 residues. Looked up from germline, CDR1 is SGHNT and CDR2 is YYREEE (reference sequence). Trimming removed 0 bases from V and 2 bases from J; junction bases left unmatched: 12. The DNA for the CDR3 is TGTGCCAGCAGCTTGGCGGGTAGCGGGGGCCCATGGGCCTACAATGAGCAGTTCTTC. Its protein is CASSLAGSGGPWAYNEQFF.

The rearrangement links TRBV30 to TRBJ2-7; D ambiguous. This CDR3 comprises 13 residues. V was clipped by 5 bases and J by 0 bases, with 11 bases between them. Germline V gene data show CDR1 as GTSNPN and CDR2 as SVGIG (reference sequence). This CDR3 reads CAWGPPLSYEQYF. CDR3 bases: TGTGCCTGGGGACCACCCCTCTCCTACGAGCAGTACTTC.

In regard to this clone: At one end, the junction sequence differs from germline, possibly due to a read error. This chain links TRBV6-1 with TRBJ2-7, with 7 bases aligning to TRBD2. The CDR3 contains 11 residues. Looked up from germline, CDR1 is MNHNS and CDR2 is SASEGT. The CDR3 reads CASSELGGALF. Here the CDR3 DNA reads TGTGCCAGCAGTGAATTGGGAGGGGCCCTATTC.

This chain connects TRBV2 to TRBJ2-1; TRBD2 aligns across 8 bases. V lost 10 bases and J lost 2; bases outside the gene matches: 10. CDR3 size: 15 residues. Germline V gene lookup returns CDR1 SNHLY and CDR2 FYNNEI. The CDR3 sequence is CATDGAGEAYNEQFF. The CDR3 DNA sequence: TGTGCCACGGATGGAGCGGGAGAAGCCTACAATGAGCAGTTCTTC.

This clone was picked up one time. The V gene is TRBV2, the J gene TRBJ2-5; D is uncertain. The CDR3 runs 13 residues. V was clipped by 1 base and J by 5 bases, with 8 bases between them. The germline gives CDR1 SNHLY, CDR2 FYNNEI. CDR3 amino acids: CASSEGRRETQYF. The CDR3 region has the DNA TGTGCCAGCAGTGAAGGTAGAAGGGAGACCCAGTACTTC. The full variable domain, rest sourced from reference TRBV2 and TRBJ2-5, is EPEVTQTPSHQVTQMGQEVILRCVPISNHLYFYWYRQILGQKVEFLVSFYNNEISEKSEIFDDQFSVERPDGSNFTLKIRSTKLEDSAMYFCASSEGRRETQYFGPGTRLLVL.

Concerning this clone: Other DNA sequences within the sample encode an identical CDR3. The chain couples TRBV5-1 to TRBJ2-7; D ambiguous. The CDR3 has 14 amino acids. V lost 0 bases and J lost 4, with 11 bases in between. Per the germline V gene, CDR1 is SGHRS and CDR2 is YFSETQ. The DNA for the CDR3 is TGCGCCAGCAGCTTGGCTCCGTCTTCTTACGAGCAGTACTTC. It is translated as CASSLAPSSYEQYF.